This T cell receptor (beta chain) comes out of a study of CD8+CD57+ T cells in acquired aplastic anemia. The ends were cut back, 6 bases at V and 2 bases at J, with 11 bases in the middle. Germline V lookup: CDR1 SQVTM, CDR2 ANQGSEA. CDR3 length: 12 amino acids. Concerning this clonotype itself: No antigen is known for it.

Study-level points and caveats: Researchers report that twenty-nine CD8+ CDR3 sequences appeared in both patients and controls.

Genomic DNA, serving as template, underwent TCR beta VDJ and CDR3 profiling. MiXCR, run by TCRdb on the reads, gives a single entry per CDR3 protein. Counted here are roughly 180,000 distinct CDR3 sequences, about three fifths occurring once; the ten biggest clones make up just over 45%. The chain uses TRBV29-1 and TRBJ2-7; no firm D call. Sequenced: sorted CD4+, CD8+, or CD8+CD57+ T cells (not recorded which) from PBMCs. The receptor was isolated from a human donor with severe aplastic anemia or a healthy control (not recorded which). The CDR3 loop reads CSVNLGTYEQYF. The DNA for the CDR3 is TGCAGCGTCAACTTGGGTACCTACGAGCAGTACTTC.